This is a list of T cell receptor beta chains from one sample in a study of T cell clones after liver transplantation. TCRdb's table, derived via immunoSEQ multiplex PCR, lists solely in-frame clones and lacks some. The sample lists more than 95,000 clones, about 81% occurring once. This specimen consisted of CD4+ T cells from blood, obtained before liver transplant. The receptor source for this set is a human donor who received a liver transplant. The CDR3 runs from the conserved cysteine through the conserved F or W. The order of the fields is D gene, J gene, V gene, clone size, CDR3 protein, CDR3 DNA. D genes are given only for firm matches. A clone size is listed for some rows: how often the clone was seen (once, few, many), or a class if it is expanded.

TRBD1,TRBJ1-3,TRBV12-5,.,CASGADRGRGNTIYF,TGTGCTAGTGGTGCGGACAGGGGACGTGGAAACACCATATATTTT
TRBD1,TRBJ2-4,TRBV28,.,CASMDRVAKNIQYF,TGTGCCAGCATGGACAGGGTAGCCAAAAACATTCAGTACTTC
TRBD1,TRBJ2-1,TRBV5-1,.,CASSLGQGFYNEQFF,TGCGCCAGCAGCTTGGGACAGGGGTTCTACAATGAGCAGTTCTTC
TRBD2,TRBJ2-1,TRBV7-7,.,CASSLDLAAYNEQFF,TGTGCCAGCAGCTTAGACCTAGCGGCTTACAATGAGCAGTTCTTC
.,TRBJ1-1,TRBV19,.,CASSLRRQTTEAFF,TGTGCCAGTAGTCTCCGACGGCAGACCACTGAAGCTTTCTTT
TRBD1,TRBJ2-3,TRBV7-9,.,CASSPGQGTDTQYF,TGTGCCAGCAGCCCGGGACAGGGCACAGATACGCAGTATTTT
.,TRBJ1-2,TRBV28,.,CASTSRGWGYTF,TGTGCCAGCACCTCCAGGGGATGGGGCTACACCTTC
TRBD2,TRBJ2-7,TRBV4-1,.,CASSQDQTGASGMQDEQYF,TGCGCCAGCAGCCAAGATCAGACGGGGGCTAGCGGGATGCAGGACGAGCAGTACTTC
.,TRBJ2-7,TRBV7-8,.,CASSPRRESHEQYF,TGTGCCAGCAGCCCCCGACGGGAGTCCCACGAGCAGTACTTC
TRBD2,TRBJ2-1,TRBV5-4,.,CASRSRSHGLAGGNEQFF,TGTGCCAGCAGGTCGCGGAGCCATGGACTAGCGGGGGGCAATGAGCAGTTCTTC
TRBD2,TRBJ2-3,TRBV5-4,.,CASSLMGGGMRDTQYF,TGTGCCAGCAGCTTGATGGGCGGGGGGATGAGAGATACGCAGTATTTT
.,TRBJ1-2,TRBV18,.,CASSLAGRDNYGYTF,TGTGCCAGCTCACTGGCGGGGAGGGACAACTATGGCTACACCTTC
.,TRBJ2-5,TRBV19,few,CASSIRETEKETQYF,TGTGCCAGTAGTATTAGAGAGACAGAAAAAGAGACCCAGTACTTC
.,TRBJ2-2,TRBV27,.,CASKVWGMNTGELFF,TGTGCCAGCAAGGTTTGGGGGATGAACACCGGGGAGCTGTTTTTT
.,TRBJ1-1,TRBV18,.,CASSRQDSEFTEAFF,TGTGCCAGCTCAAGACAGGACAGTGAATTCACTGAAGCTTTCTTT
.,TRBJ2-1,TRBV2,.,CAGEGTHSAGEQFF,TGTGCCGGAGAGGGGACCCACTCTGCGGGTGAGCAGTTCTTC
.,TRBJ1-1,TRBV18,.,CASSPLDSVMNTEAFF,TGTGCCAGCTCACCTTTAGATTCTGTCATGAACACTGAAGCTTTCTTT
.,TRBJ1-1,TRBV6-5,.,CASSYVGGGTEAFF,TGTGCCAGCAGTTACGTGGGAGGGGGCACTGAAGCTTTCTTT
.,TRBJ1-5,TRBV6-1,few,CASSESMLGQPQHF,TGTGCCAGCAGTGAAAGTATGCTAGGCCAGCCCCAGCATTTT
.,TRBJ2-2,TRBV10-3,.,CAIRPIPGLTNTGELFF,TGTGCCATCAGGCCAATCCCGGGACTTACGAACACCGGGGAGCTGTTTTTT
.,TRBJ1-6,TRBV5-6,once,CASSLRGLNSPLHF,TGTGCCAGCAGCTTGCGCGGTCTTAATTCACCCCTCCACTTT
.,TRBJ2-7,TRBV7-6,.,CASSLQQGGPYEQYF,TGTGCCAGCAGCTTACAGCAGGGGGGCCCGTACGAGCAGTACTTC
.,TRBJ2-7,TRBV7-7,.,CASSLFGGGDEQYF,TGTGCCAGCAGCCTATTCGGGGGCGGCGACGAGCAGTACTTC
TRBD1,TRBJ2-7,TRBV7-9,.,CASSSGGFSTGDFNEQYF,TGTGCCAGCAGCTCCGGGGGATTCTCGACAGGGGATTTCAACGAGCAGTACTTC
.,TRBJ2-1,TRBV19,.,CASSIRDNSYNEQFF,TGTGCCAGTAGTATTCGCGACAACTCCTACAATGAGCAGTTCTTC
.,TRBJ1-1,TRBV18,few,CASSPLPDSEAFF,TGTGCCAGCTCACCTTTACCGGACAGCGAAGCTTTCTTT
TRBD1,TRBJ2-1,TRBV9,.,CASSVTGSGEQFF,TGTGCCAGCAGCGTGACAGGGTCGGGGGAGCAGTTCTTC
.,TRBJ2-5,TRBV2,.,CASSDSFRETQYF,TGTGCCAGCAGTGATAGCTTTCGGGAGACCCAGTACTTC
.,TRBJ2-3,TRBV5-1,.,CASVSSTSTDTQYF,TGCGCCAGCGTTAGTTCGACTAGCACAGATACGCAGTATTTT
.,TRBJ2-7,TRBV30,many,CAWRSRGRSEQYF,TGTGCCTGGAGGTCCAGGGGCCGGAGCGAGCAGTACTTC
TRBD1,TRBJ2-7,TRBV18,.,CASSPLRAWTGSNEQYF,TGTGCCAGCTCACCACTCAGGGCTTGGACAGGGAGCAACGAGCAGTACTTC
TRBD2,TRBJ2-4,TRBV27,.,CASSFLAGAKNIQYF,TGTGCCAGCAGTTTCCTAGCGGGAGCCAAAAACATTCAGTACTTC
.,TRBJ1-5,TRBV11-2,few,CASSLEQGPNQPQHF,TGTGCCAGCAGCTTAGAACAGGGTCCCAATCAGCCCCAGCATTTT
.,TRBJ2-7,TRBV14,.,CASSPLDNFPYEQYF,TGTGCCAGCAGCCCGCTCGATAATTTTCCCTACGAGCAGTACTTC
.,TRBJ1-2,TRBV27,.,CASNGVGGYTF,TGTGCCAGCAACGGGGTGGGCGGCTACACCTTC
.,TRBJ2-7,TRBV14,.,CASSLGRGGYEQYF,TGTGCCAGCAGCCTAGGACGGGGAGGCTACGAGCAGTACTTC
TRBD2,TRBJ2-5,TRBV7-9,.,CASSPTRGTTQETQYF,TGTGCCAGCAGCCCAACCCGGGGGACTACACAAGAGACCCAGTACTTC
.,TRBJ1-5,TRBV27,.,CASSPTLTERNQPQHF,TGTGCCAGCAGCCCTACGCTGACAGAAAGAAATCAGCCCCAGCATTTT
.,TRBJ2-3,TRBV7-9,.,CASSPLGATDTQYF,TGTGCCAGCAGCCCTCTGGGGGCCACAGATACGCAGTATTTT
TRBD2,TRBJ2-1,TRBV27,.,CASSGLAAYNEQFF,TGTGCCAGCTCGGGACTAGCGGCCTACAATGAGCAGTTCTTC
.,TRBJ1-1,TRBV6-1,.,CASRGGANTEAFF,TGTGCCAGCAGAGGAGGGGCAAACACTGAAGCTTTCTTT
.,TRBJ2-7,TRBV5-1,.,CASSLGGEAYEQYF,TGCGCCAGCAGCTTAGGAGGAGAAGCCTACGAGCAGTACTTC
.,TRBJ1-5,TRBV19,.,CASSIAGRGRLAQHF,TGTGCCAGTAGTATAGCAGGTCGAGGGCGACTCGCCCAGCATTTT
.,TRBJ1-1,TRBV10-3,.,CAISDTDSQNTEAFF,TGTGCCATCAGTGACACGGACAGTCAGAACACTGAAGCTTTCTTT
.,TRBJ2-1,TRBV11-2,.,CASSPRQGLSGEQFF,TGTGCCAGCAGCCCCCGCCAGGGGCTCTCGGGTGAGCAGTTCTTC
TRBD2,TRBJ2-3,TRBV5-1,.,CASAREGPRSTDTQYF,TGCGCCAGCGCCCGGGAGGGACCAAGATCCACAGATACGCAGTATTTT
TRBD1,TRBJ1-2,TRBV29-1,.,CSVGQGALGNYGYTF,TGCAGCGTAGGACAGGGGGCCTTAGGTAACTATGGCTACACCTTC
TRBD1,TRBJ1-5,TRBV2,.,CASSGGTGRIQPQHF,TGTGCCAGCAGTGGTGGGACAGGGAGGATTCAGCCCCAGCATTTT
.,TRBJ1-3,TRBV7-2,.,CASKGSGNTIYF,TGTGCCAGCAAAGGGTCTGGAAACACCATATATTTT
TRBD2,TRBJ2-5,TRBV10-3,.,CAISETTVAGGPQTQYF,TGTGCCATCAGTGAGACGACCGTAGCGGGGGGGCCGCAGACCCAGTACTTC
.,TRBJ1-4,TRBV19,.,CASGTGLVNEKLFF,TGTGCCAGTGGCACAGGGCTGGTTAATGAAAAACTGTTTTTT